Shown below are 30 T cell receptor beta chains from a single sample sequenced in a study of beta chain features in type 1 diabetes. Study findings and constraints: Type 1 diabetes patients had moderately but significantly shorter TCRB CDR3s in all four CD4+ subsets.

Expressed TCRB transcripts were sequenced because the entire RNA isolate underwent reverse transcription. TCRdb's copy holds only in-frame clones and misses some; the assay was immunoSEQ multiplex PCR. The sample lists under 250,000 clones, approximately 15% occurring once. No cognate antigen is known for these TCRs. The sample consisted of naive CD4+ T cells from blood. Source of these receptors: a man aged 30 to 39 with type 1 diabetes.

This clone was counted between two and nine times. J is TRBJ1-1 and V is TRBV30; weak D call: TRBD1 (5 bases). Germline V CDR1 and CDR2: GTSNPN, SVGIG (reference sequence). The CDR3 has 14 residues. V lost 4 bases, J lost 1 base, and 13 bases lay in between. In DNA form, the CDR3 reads TGTGCCTGGACCCCCGGGGGTTGGAACACTGAAGCTTTCTTT. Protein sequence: CAWTPGGWNTEAFF.

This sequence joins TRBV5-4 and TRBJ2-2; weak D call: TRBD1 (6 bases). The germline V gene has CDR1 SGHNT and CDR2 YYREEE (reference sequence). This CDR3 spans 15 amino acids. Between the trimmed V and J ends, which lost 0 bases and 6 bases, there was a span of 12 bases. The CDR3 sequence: CASSLGGGSAGELFF. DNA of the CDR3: TGTGCCAGCAGCTTGGGAGGGGGAAGCGCCGGGGAGCTGTTTTTT.

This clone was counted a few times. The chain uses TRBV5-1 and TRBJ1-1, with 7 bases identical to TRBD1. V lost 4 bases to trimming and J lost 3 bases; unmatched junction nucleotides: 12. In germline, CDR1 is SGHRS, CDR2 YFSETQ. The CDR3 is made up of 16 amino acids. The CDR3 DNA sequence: TGCGCCAGCAGCCGCGACAGGGACCCTCTGGACACTGAAGCTTTCTTT. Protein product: CASSRDRDPLDTEAFF.

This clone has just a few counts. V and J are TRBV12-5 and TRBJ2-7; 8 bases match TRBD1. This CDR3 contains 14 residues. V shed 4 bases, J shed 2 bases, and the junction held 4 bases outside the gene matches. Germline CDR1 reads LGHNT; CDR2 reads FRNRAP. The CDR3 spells CASGWGTGAYEQYF. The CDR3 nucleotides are TGTGCTAGTGGTTGGGGGACAGGAGCCTACGAGCAGTACTTC.

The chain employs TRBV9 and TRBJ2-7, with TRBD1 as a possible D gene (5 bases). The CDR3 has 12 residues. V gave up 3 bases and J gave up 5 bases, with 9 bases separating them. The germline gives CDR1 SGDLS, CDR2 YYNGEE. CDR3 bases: TGTGCCAGCAGCGGGACACGGGACGAGCAGTACTTC. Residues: CASSGTRDEQYF.

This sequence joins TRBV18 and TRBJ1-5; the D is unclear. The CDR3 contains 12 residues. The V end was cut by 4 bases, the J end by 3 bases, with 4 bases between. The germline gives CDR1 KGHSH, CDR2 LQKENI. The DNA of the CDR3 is TGTGCCAGCTCACGAGACAATCAGCCCCAGCATTTT. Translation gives CASSRDNQPQHF.

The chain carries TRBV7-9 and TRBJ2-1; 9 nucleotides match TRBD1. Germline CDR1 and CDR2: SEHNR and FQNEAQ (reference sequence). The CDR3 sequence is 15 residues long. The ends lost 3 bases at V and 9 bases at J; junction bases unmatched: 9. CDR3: CASSLGGQGFSEQFF. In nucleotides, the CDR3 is TGTGCCAGCAGCTTGGGGGGACAGGGATTCAGTGAGCAGTTCTTC.

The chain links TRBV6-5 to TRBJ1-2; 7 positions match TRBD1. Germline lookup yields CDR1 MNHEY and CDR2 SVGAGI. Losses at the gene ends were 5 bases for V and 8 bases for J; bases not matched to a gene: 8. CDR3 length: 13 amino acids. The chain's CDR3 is CASSPRQGDGYTF. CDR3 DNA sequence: TGTGCCAGCAGTCCTCGACAGGGCGACGGCTACACCTTC.

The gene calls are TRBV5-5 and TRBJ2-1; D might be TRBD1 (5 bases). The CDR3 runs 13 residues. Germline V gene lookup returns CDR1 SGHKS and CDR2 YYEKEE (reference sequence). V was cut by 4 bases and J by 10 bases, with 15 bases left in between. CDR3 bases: TGTGCCAGCAGCGGCGGAAGGGGTGGCGAGCAGTTCTTC. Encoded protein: CASSGGRGGEQFF. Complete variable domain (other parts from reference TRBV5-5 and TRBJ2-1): DAGVTQSPTHLIKTRGQQVTLRCSPISGHKSVSWYQQVLGQGPQFIFQYYEKEERGRGNFPDRFSARQFPNYSSELNVNALLLGDSALYLCASSGGRGGEQFFGPGTRLTVL.

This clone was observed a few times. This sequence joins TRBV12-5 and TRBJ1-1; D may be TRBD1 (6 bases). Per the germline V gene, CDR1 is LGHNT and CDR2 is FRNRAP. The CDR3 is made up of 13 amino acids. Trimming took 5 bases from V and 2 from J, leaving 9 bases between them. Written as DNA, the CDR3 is TGTGCTAGTGGTCCGGACAGAAACACTGAAGCTTTCTTT. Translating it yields CASGPDRNTEAFF.

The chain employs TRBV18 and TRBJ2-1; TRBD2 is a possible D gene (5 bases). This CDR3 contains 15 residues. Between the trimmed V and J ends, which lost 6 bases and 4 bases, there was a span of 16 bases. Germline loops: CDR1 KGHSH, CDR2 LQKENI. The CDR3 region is CASSPQERLYNEQFF. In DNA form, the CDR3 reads TGTGCCAGCTCCCCGCAGGAGCGGCTATACAATGAGCAGTTCTTC. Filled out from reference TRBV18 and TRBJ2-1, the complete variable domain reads NAGVMQNPRHLVRRRGQEARLRCSPMKGHSHVYWYRQLPEEGLKFMVYLQKENIIDESGMPKERFSAEFPKEGPSILRIQQVVRGDSAAYFCASSPQERLYNEQFFGPGTRLTVL.

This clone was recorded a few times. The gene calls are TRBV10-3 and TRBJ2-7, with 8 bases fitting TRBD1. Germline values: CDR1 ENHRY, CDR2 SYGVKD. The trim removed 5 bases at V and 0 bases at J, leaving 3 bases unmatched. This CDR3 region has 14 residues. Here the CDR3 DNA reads TGTGCCATCAGTCGACAGGGGAGCTCCTACGAGCAGTACTTC. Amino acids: CAISRQGSSYEQYF.

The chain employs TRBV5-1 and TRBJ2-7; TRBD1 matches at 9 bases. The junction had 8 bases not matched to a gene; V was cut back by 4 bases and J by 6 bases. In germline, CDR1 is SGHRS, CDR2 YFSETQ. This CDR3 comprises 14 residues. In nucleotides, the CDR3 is TGCGCCAGCAGCCCCAACAGGGGGCCTAGCGAGCAGTACTTC. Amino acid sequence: CASSPNRGPSEQYF.

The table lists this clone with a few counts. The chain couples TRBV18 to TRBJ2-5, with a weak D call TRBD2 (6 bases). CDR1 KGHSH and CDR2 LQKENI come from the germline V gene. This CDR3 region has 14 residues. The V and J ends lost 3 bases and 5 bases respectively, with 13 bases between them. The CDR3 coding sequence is TGTGCCAGCTCACCGGAGGGGACGGGGGAGACCCAGTACTTC. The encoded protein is CASSPEGTGETQYF. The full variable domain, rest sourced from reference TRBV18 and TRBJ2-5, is NAGVMQNPRHLVRRRGQEARLRCSPMKGHSHVYWYRQLPEEGLKFMVYLQKENIIDESGMPKERFSAEFPKEGPSILRIQQVVRGDSAAYFCASSPEGTGETQYFGPGTRLLVL.

In DNA, the CDR3 is TGCGCCAGCAGCTTGGGAAGTGGGGCGGAGAAGGAGACCCAGTACTTC. It is translated as CASSLGSGAEKETQYF. The gene calls are TRBV5-1 and TRBJ2-5, with D tentatively TRBD1 (5 bases). This CDR3 region has 16 residues. Germline-derived CDR1 and CDR2 are SGHRS and YFSETQ. Trimming took off 0 bases at V and 5 bases at J, with 17 bases between the two ends.

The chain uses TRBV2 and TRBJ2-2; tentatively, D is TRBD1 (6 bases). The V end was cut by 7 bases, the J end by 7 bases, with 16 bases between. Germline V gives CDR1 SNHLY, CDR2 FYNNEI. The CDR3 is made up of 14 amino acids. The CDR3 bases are TGTGCCAGCATACGGACAGAGAGGAGCGGGGAGCTGTTTTTT. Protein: CASIRTERSGELFF. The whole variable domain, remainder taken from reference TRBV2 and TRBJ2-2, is EPEVTQTPSHQVTQMGQEVILRCVPISNHLYFYWYRQILGQKVEFLVSFYNNEISEKSEIFDDQFSVERPDGSNFTLKIRSTKLEDSAMYFCASIRTERSGELFFGEGSRLTVL.

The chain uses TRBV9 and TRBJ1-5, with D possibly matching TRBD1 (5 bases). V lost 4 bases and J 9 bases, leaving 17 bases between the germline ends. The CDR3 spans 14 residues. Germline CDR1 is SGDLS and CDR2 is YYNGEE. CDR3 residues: CASSPAGTWMPQHF. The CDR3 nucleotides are TGTGCCAGCAGCCCAGCGGGGACCTGGATGCCCCAGCATTTT.

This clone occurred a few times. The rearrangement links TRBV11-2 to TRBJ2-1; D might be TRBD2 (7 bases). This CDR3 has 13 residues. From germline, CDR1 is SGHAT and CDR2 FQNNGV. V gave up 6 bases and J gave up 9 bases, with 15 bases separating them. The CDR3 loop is CASRLGGLSEQFF. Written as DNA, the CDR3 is TGTGCCAGCAGGTTGGGGGGGCTCAGTGAGCAGTTCTTC.

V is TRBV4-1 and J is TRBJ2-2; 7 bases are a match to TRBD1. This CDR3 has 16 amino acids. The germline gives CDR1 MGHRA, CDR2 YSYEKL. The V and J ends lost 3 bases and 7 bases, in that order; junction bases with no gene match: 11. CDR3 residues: CASSQALTGSGGELFF. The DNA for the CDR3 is TGCGCCAGCAGCCAGGCATTGACAGGGTCGGGCGGGGAGCTGTTTTTT.

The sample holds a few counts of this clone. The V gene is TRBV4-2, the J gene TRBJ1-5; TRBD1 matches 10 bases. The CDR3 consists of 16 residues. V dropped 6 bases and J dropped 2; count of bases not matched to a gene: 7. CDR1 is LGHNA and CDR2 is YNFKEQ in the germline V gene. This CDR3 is CASRQIGTGGNQPQHF. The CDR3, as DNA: TGTGCCAGCAGACAAATTGGGACAGGGGGCAATCAGCCCCAGCATTTT.

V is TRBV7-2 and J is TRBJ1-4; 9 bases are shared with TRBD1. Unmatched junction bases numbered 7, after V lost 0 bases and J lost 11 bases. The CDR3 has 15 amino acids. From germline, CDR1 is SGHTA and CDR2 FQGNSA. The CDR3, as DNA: TGTGCCAGCAGCTTAGCGGGGCTACAGGGGGCGAAACTGTTTTTT. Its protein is CASSLAGLQGAKLFF.

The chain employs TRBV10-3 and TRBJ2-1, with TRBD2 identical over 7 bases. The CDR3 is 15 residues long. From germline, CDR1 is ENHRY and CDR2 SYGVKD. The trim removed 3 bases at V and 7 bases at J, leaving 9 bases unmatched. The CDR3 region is CAISEVVAGANEQFF. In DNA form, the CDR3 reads TGTGCCATCAGTGAAGTAGTAGCGGGCGCAAATGAGCAGTTCTTC.

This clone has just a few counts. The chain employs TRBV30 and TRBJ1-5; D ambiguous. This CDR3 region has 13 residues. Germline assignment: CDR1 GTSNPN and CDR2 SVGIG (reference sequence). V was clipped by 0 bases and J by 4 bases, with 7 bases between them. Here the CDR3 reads CAWSVLTNQPQHF. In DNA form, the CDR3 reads TGTGCCTGGAGTGTACTGACAAATCAGCCCCAGCATTTT. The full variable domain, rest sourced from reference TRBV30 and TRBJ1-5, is SQTIHQWPATLVQPVGSPLSLECTVEGTSNPNLYWYRQAAGRGLQLLFYSVGIGQISSEVPQNLSASRPQDRQFILSSKKLLLSDSGFYLCAWSVLTNQPQHFGDGTRLSIL.

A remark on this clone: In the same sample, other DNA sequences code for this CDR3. The DNA of the CDR3 is TGCGCCAGCAGCCCCAGACTAGCGGGAGAAGAGACCCAGTACTTC. It is translated as CASSPRLAGEETQYF. The gene calls are TRBV5-1 and TRBJ2-5; 12 positions agree with TRBD2. The trim removed 4 bases at V and 3 bases at J, leaving 4 bases unmatched. CDR3 length: 15 amino acids. The germline gives CDR1 SGHRS, CDR2 YFSETQ.

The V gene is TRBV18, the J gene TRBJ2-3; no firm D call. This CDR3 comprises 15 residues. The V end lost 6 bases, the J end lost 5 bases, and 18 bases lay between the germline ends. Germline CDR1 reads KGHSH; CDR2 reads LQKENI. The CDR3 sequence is CASSHPGQDGDTQYF. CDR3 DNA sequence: TGTGCCAGCTCCCACCCAGGCCAAGACGGAGATACGCAGTATTTT.

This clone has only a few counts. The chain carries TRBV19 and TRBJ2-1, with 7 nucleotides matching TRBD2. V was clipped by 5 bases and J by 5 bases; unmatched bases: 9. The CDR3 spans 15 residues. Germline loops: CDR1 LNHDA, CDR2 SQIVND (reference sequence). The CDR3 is CASSPAVAGNNEQFF. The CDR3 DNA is TGTGCCAGTAGTCCCGCGGTAGCGGGTAACAATGAGCAGTTCTTC.

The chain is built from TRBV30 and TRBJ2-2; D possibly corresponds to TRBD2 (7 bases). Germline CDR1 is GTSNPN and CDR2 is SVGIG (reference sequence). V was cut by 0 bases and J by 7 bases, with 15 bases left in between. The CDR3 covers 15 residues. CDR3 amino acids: CAWSVRGAAGGELFF. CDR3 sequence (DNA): TGTGCCTGGAGTGTTCGGGGGGCCGCCGGCGGGGAGCTGTTTTTT.

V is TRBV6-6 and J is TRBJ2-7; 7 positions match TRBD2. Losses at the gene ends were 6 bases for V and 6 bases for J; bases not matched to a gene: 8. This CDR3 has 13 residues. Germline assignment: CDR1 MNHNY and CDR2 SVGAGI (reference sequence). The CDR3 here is CASRPAGRSEQYF. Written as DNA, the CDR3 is TGTGCCAGCAGACCAGCGGGGAGGTCCGAGCAGTACTTC.

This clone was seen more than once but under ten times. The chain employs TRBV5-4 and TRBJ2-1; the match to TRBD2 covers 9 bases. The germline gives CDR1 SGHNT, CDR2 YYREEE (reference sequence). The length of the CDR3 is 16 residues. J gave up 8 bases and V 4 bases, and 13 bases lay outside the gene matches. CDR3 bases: TGTGCCAGCAGCCCTCTCCGCGGGGGGGCTATATATGAGCAGTTCTTC. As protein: CASSPLRGGAIYEQFF. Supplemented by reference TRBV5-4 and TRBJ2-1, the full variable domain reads ETGVTQSPTHLIKTRGQQVTLRCSSQSGHNTVSWYQQALGQGPQFIFQYYREEENGRGNFPPRFSGLQFPNYSSELNVNALELDDSALYLCASSPLRGGAIYEQFFGPGTRLTVL.

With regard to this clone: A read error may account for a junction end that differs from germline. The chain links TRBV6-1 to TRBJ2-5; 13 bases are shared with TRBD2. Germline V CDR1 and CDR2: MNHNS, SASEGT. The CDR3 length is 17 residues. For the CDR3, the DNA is TGTGCCATCAGTGAGGGACTAGCGGGGCAGTACCAAGAGACCCAGTACTTC. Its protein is CAISEGLAGQYQETQYF.